These T cell receptor beta chains were read from a single sample in a study of control samples from healthy donors and cancer patients. Profiling relied on immunoSEQ multiplex PCR, and the TCRdb table lists in-frame clones only, not all of them. The sample lists roughly 100,000 clones; approximately 93% were seen once. Sequencing input: blood. These receptors all stem from a woman aged 25-40 years in good health. Each CDR3 is given with its conserved first and last residue. Each record gives: clone size, J gene, V gene, D gene, CDR3 protein, CDR3 DNA. The D gene is left open where the match is weak. Clone size, where shown, is once, few, many, or a class for clones that have expanded.

>-|TRBJ2-7|TRBV11-2|TRBD1
CASSYGQGSSYEQYF
TGTGCCAGCAGCTACGGACAGGGTAGCTCCTACGAGCAGTACTTC
>-|TRBJ1-6|TRBV28|-
CASSSYSAGVNSPLHF
TGTGCCAGCAGCTCCTACTCGGCAGGGGTTAATTCACCCCTCCACTTT
>-|TRBJ1-6|TRBV5-4|TRBD1
CASSSYRGDNSPLHF
TGTGCCAGCAGCTCTTACAGGGGAGATAATTCACCCCTCCACTTT
>-|TRBJ2-3|TRBV11-2|TRBD2
CASSTLAGVSDTQYF
TGTGCCAGCAGCACACTAGCGGGAGTTTCAGATACGCAGTATTTT
>once|TRBJ1-5|TRBV7-8|-
CASSTYGTPRHF
TGTGCCAGCAGCACCTATGGGACACCTCGGCATTTT
>-|TRBJ1-6|TRBV5-5|TRBD1
CASSSSPGQGRTSYNSPLHF
TGTGCCAGCAGCTCCTCGCCTGGACAGGGACGAACCTCCTATAATTCACCCCTCCACTTT
>-|TRBJ1-5|TRBV6-5|-
CASSYSGPTAQPQHF
TGTGCCAGCAGTTACTCGGGACCCACGGCTCAGCCCCAGCATTTT
>-|TRBJ1-2|TRBV19|TRBD1
CASSTPTGTANYGYTF
TGTGCCAGTAGTACACCAACCGGGACAGCGAACTATGGCTACACCTTC
>-|TRBJ2-2|TRBV12-5|-
CASGMTATGELFF
TGTGCTAGTGGGATGACAGCCACCGGGGAGCTGTTTTTT
>-|TRBJ2-1|TRBV2|-
CASPRDPAYNEQFF
TGTGCCAGCCCCCGGGACCCTGCCTACAATGAGCAGTTCTTC
>-|TRBJ2-1|TRBV13|TRBD1
CASSSHSGTETYNEQFF
TGTGCCAGCAGCTCCCACTCCGGGACAGAAACCTACAATGAGCAGTTCTTC
>-|TRBJ2-5|TRBV10-3|TRBD1
CAISGPGTGDEETQYF
TGTGCCATCAGTGGACCCGGGACAGGGGATGAGGAGACCCAGTACTTC
>-|TRBJ2-2|TRBV2|-
CASRLWGNTGELFF
TGTGCCAGCCGCCTCTGGGGAAACACCGGGGAGCTGTTTTTT
>-|TRBJ1-2|TRBV28|TRBD1
CASRGDRVYGYTF
TGTGCCAGCAGGGGGGACAGGGTCTATGGCTACACCTTC
>-|TRBJ1-1|TRBV18|-
CASSPFEAEAFF
TGTGCCAGCTCACCATTTGAGGCTGAAGCTTTCTTT
>-|TRBJ2-4|TRBV2|-
CASTQGTRNIQYF
TGTGCCAGCACGCAGGGGACGCGTAACATTCAGTACTTC
>-|TRBJ2-7|TRBV7-2|-
CASSGSMRQYF
TGTGCCAGCAGCGGCAGTATGCGGCAGTACTTC
>-|TRBJ1-1|TRBV20-1|-
CSASGGTGGTEAFF
TGCAGTGCTAGTGGGGGAACTGGGGGCACTGAAGCTTTCTTT
>-|TRBJ2-7|TRBV5-1|-
CASSGRDTLSYEQYF
TGCGCCAGCAGCGGCCGGGACACTCTCTCCTACGAGCAGTACTTC
>-|TRBJ2-7|TRBV10-3|-
CASRGGAVSYEQYF
TGTGCCTCCCGAGGGGGAGCCGTCTCCTACGAGCAGTACTTC
>-|TRBJ2-2|TRBV2|-
CASRRQESNTGELFF
TGTGCCAGCAGGCGACAGGAGTCGAACACCGGGGAGCTGTTTTTT
>-|TRBJ2-3|TRBV3-1/TRBV3-2|TRBD2
CASSQDWGGGTDTQYF
TGTGCCAGCAGCCAAGACTGGGGGGGTGGCACAGATACGCAGTATTTT
>-|TRBJ1-2|TRBV28|TRBD1
CATWDRYHGYTF
TGTGCCACCTGGGACAGGTACCATGGCTACACCTTC
>-|TRBJ1-1|TRBV10-3|-
CAISESQVGAEAFF
TGTGCCATCAGTGAGTCTCAGGTTGGCGCTGAAGCTTTCTTT
>-|TRBJ1-4|TRBV3-1/TRBV3-2|-
CASSQTTGTNEKLFF
TGTGCCAGCAGCCAGACCACAGGGACTAATGAAAAACTGTTTTTT
>-|TRBJ1-2|TRBV19|-
CASDNRNYGYTF
TGTGCCAGTGACAACCGTAACTATGGCTACACCTTC
>-|TRBJ1-5|TRBV5-6|-
CASSFGASNQPQHF
TGTGCCAGCAGCTTCGGGGCCAGCAATCAGCCCCAGCATTTT
>few|TRBJ2-7|TRBV18|TRBD2
CASSLGLASTYEQYF
TGTGCCAGCTCACTAGGACTAGCGTCCACCTACGAGCAGTACTTC
>-|TRBJ1-5|TRBV3-1/TRBV3-2|-
CASSSTNTRNQPQHF
TGTGCCAGCAGTTCCACAAACACCCGTAATCAGCCCCAGCATTTT
>-|TRBJ2-2|TRBV6-5|-
CASSPFPQYGELFF
TGTGCCAGCAGTCCATTCCCTCAATACGGGGAGCTGTTTTTT
>-|TRBJ2-1|TRBV5-1|TRBD2
CASIAGEAYNEQFF
TGCGCCAGCATAGCGGGAGAGGCCTACAATGAGCAGTTCTTC
>-|TRBJ2-3|TRBV5-6|TRBD2
CASSPLLGSGGMADTQYF
TGTGCCAGCAGCCCCCTCTTGGGTAGCGGGGGTATGGCAGATACGCAGTATTTT
>-|TRBJ2-2|TRBV7-6|TRBD2
CASSLRPSGDTNTGELFF
TGTGCCAGCAGCTTAAGACCTAGCGGGGACACGAACACCGGGGAGCTGTTTTTT
>-|TRBJ2-1|TRBV7-6|-
CASSLGSHNEQFF
TGTGCCAGCAGCTTAGGTTCCCACAATGAGCAGTTCTTC
>once|TRBJ1-5|TRBV15|-
CATSRGSTIRAYNQPQHF
TGTGCCACCAGCAGAGGTTCCACCATCCGGGCTTACAATCAGCCCCAGCATTTT
>-|TRBJ2-2|TRBV15|-
CATSRAHTGELFF
TGTGCCACCAGCAGAGCCCACACCGGGGAGCTGTTTTTT
>-|TRBJ1-1|TRBV6-9|TRBD1
CASSYGDRRNTEAFF
TGTGCCAGCAGTTACGGGGACAGAAGGAACACTGAAGCTTTCTTT
>-|TRBJ1-5|TRBV19|-
CASTLLDRNQPQHF
TGTGCCAGTACCCTTCTAGACAGAAATCAGCCCCAGCATTTT
>-|TRBJ2-5|TRBV2|-
CASRRGRNYQETQYF
TGTGCCAGCAGGCGGGGACGGAATTACCAAGAGACCCAGTACTTC
>few|TRBJ2-1|TRBV19|-
CASSIMGGVNEQFF
TGTGCCAGTAGTATTATGGGGGGTGTCAATGAGCAGTTCTTC
>-|TRBJ1-3|TRBV19|-
CASSSPGLPSAGNTIYF
TGTGCCAGTAGTTCTCCGGGACTGCCGAGTGCTGGAAACACCATATATTTT
>-|TRBJ1-1|TRBV19|-
CASSIDRPLNTEAFF
TGTGCCAGTAGTATAGACCGACCGTTGAACACTGAAGCTTTCTTT